This TCR beta chain was observed in a study of blood T cell repertoires in COVID-19. Looking at the study overall: The United States, Italy and Spain provided the acute and convalescent COVID-19 samples.

This CDR3 spans 12 amino acids. V gave up 6 bases and J gave up 15 bases, with 18 bases separating them. Here immunoSEQ multiplex PCR was the method, and the copy in TCRdb shows in-frame clones only, minus some. The data show 200,000 to 250,000 clones, over 70% seen once. Sequencing was carried out using PBMCs or T cells enriched from blood (not recorded which). The chain is built from TRBV12-3 or TRBV12-4 and TRBJ2-1; D not resolved. This sequence originates from a woman between 25 and 40 years old who had been exposed to COVID-19. CDR3 DNA: TGTGCCAGCAGCTCCGATCTGAGTCATCGGTTCTTC. Protein product: CASSSDLSHRFF.